The 27 T cell receptor beta chains below were found in one sample sequenced in a study of Graves' ophthalmopathy and Graves' hyperthyroidism. RNA transcripts were the template, and TCR beta CDR3 regions were amplified from them. An opening RT-PCR round employed HTBI primers and preceded a second-round multiplex PCR. MiXCR, run by TCRdb on the multiplex PCR reads, gives a single entry per CDR3 protein. This table has roughly 350,000 distinct CDR3 sequences, roughly 15% appearing once. Sequencing input: peripheral blood. The origin of the receptors is an adult woman with stable Graves' hyperthyroidism.

This clonotype was picked up many times. The V gene is TRBV12-5, the J gene TRBJ2-7; possibly TRBD1 or TRBD2 for D (5 bases each). V was pared by 3 bases and J by 6 bases, with 12 bases between. The CDR3 covers 13 residues. The germline gives CDR1 LGHNT, CDR2 FRNRAP. The CDR3 bases are TGTGCTAGTGGTTTCAGCAGGGACGCCGAGCAGTACTTC. Its protein is CASGFSRDAEQYF.

This clonotype appeared many times. The V call is TRBV27, the J call TRBJ1-1; perhaps TRBD1 as D (5 bases). The CDR3 runs 15 residues. Trimming left V 6 bases short and J 6 bases short, with 20 bases between. From germline, CDR1 is MNHEY and CDR2 SMNVEV (reference sequence). CDR3 residues: CASRTGTAKVAEAFF. CDR3 DNA: TGTGCCAGCAGGACCGGGACTGCCAAGGTGGCTGAAGCTTTCTTT.

In this sample, this clonotype turned up many times. This rearrangement joins TRBV28 to TRBJ2-7; TRBD2 matches at 11 bases. The V and J ends lost 5 bases and 2 bases, in that order; junction bases with no gene match: 14. The CDR3 is 18 residues long. The germline V gene has CDR1 MDHEN and CDR2 SYDVKM. DNA of the CDR3: TGTGCCAGCAGTGTACCCGCCGGGACTAGCGGACGTACCTACGAGCAGTACTTC. Translation gives CASSVPAGTSGRTYEQYF.

This clonotype was counted ten times or more. The rearrangement joins TRBV11-2 to TRBJ1-1; no clear D. The germline V gene encodes CDR1 SGHAT and CDR2 FQNNGV. This CDR3 has 15 amino acids. V was pared by 0 bases and J by 3 bases, with 11 bases between. Here the CDR3 reads CASSLDREADTEAFF. CDR3 in DNA: TGTGCCAGCAGCTTAGATCGGGAAGCCGACACTGAAGCTTTCTTT.

This clonotype was detected ten times or more. V gene TRBV11-2 combines with J gene TRBJ2-5; TRBD2 is a possible D gene (6 bases). Germline CDR1 is SGHAT and CDR2 is FQNNGV. The V end was cut by 11 bases, the J end by 0 bases, with 13 bases between. This CDR3 contains 13 residues. The CDR3 is CAGGTTYQETQYF. DNA of the CDR3: TGTGCCGGGGGGACGACGTACCAAGAGACCCAGTACTTC.

The V gene is TRBV28, the J gene TRBJ2-7; 9 bases align to TRBD2. The V gene end was trimmed by 6 bases and the J gene end by 12 bases; junction bases not matched to a gene: 21. Looked up from germline, CDR1 is MDHEN and CDR2 is SYDVKM. CDR3 size: 16 residues. This CDR3 is CASSPSGGRAQYDRYF. The CDR3 nucleotides are TGTGCCAGCAGCCCCAGCGGCGGGAGGGCTCAATACGACCGGTACTTC.

This clonotype has a count of ten or more. V is TRBV7-2 and J is TRBJ2-7; D unresolved. Per the germline V gene, CDR1 is SGHTA and CDR2 is FQGNSA. Trimming removed 4 bases at V and 3 bases at J, with 10 bases between. The CDR3 extends over 13 amino acids. CDR3 coding DNA: TGTGCCAGCAGCTGGGCACCGATCTACGAGCAGTACTTC. Translating it yields CASSWAPIYEQYF. The full variable domain, with the rest looked up from reference TRBV7-2 and TRBJ2-7, is GAGVSQSPSNKVTEKGKDVELRCDPISGHTALYWYRQSLGQGLEFLIYFQGNSAPDKSGLPSDRFSAERTGGSVSTLTIQRTQQEDSAVYLCASSWAPIYEQYFGPGTRLTVT.

This clonotype was recorded a few times. This chain links TRBV27 with TRBJ2-3; the match to TRBD2 covers 8 bases. V was pared by 8 bases and J by 6 bases, with 13 bases of the junction left unmatched. The CDR3 covers 15 residues. Germline loops: CDR1 MNHEY, CDR2 SMNVEV (reference sequence). CDR3 region: CASRREDSVMDTQYF. The CDR3 nucleotides read TGTGCCAGCCGGCGGGAGGACTCCGTGATGGATACGCAGTATTTT.

This clonotype was counted at least ten times. J is TRBJ1-1 and V is TRBV6-2 or TRBV6-3; D not resolved. Germline loops: CDR1 MNHEY, CDR2 SVGEGT. The CDR3 sequence is 14 residues long. V lost 0 bases, J lost 1 base, and 6 bases lay in between. The CDR3 DNA sequence: TGTGCCAGCAGTTACTCCCATGAGAACACTGAAGCTTTCTTT. Translation gives CASSYSHENTEAFF.

This clonotype was counted between two and nine times. This chain connects TRBV29-1 to TRBJ2-7; maybe TRBD2 (7 bases). The length of the CDR3 is 12 residues. Germline CDR1 and CDR2: SQVTM and ANQGSEA. The ends were cut back, 1 base at V and 12 bases at J, with 16 bases in the middle. DNA of the CDR3: TGCAGCGTTGAAGTTAGGGGGGGCGGTTGGTACTTC. Protein sequence: CSVEVRGGGWYF.

This clonotype came up many times. The chain carries TRBV5-1 and TRBJ1-6; possible D gene TRBD1, 5 bases. V lost 0 bases to trimming and J lost 8 bases, with 12 bases between them. Germline CDR1 SGHRS, CDR2 YFSETQ. CDR3 length: 15 residues. The CDR3 protein is CASSLAGQTYSPLHF. In DNA, the CDR3 is TGCGCCAGCAGCTTGGCAGGGCAGACCTATTCACCCCTCCACTTT.

This clonotype was seen ten or more times. V is TRBV20-1 and J is TRBJ2-7; TRBD2 is a possible D gene (6 bases). The CDR3 length is 16 residues. Germline V CDR1 and CDR2: DFQATT, SNEGSKA (reference sequence). V was shortened by 5 bases and J by 1 base, with 21 bases between the two germline ends. The DNA for the CDR3 is TGCAGTGCTCAGCCGTACAATAGCGGCCTTTCCTACGAGCAGTACTTC. Residues: CSAQPYNSGLSYEQYF.

In this sample, this clonotype turned up many times. The V gene is TRBV7-9, the J gene TRBJ2-2; maybe TRBD1 (6 bases). Trimming removed 5 bases from V and 3 bases from J, with 13 bases in between. The length of the CDR3 is 15 residues. Germline CDR1 and CDR2: SEHNR and FQNEAQ (reference sequence). CDR3 DNA: TGTGCCAGCAGCATACTGACAGGATACACCGGGGAGCTGTTTTTT. It is translated as CASSILTGYTGELFF.

This clonotype appeared a few times. The chain links TRBV4-1 to TRBJ2-2, with TRBD2 identical over 13 bases. With 0 bases clipped from V and 0 bases from J, the junction kept 10 bases outside the gene matches. Germline lookup yields CDR1 MGHRA and CDR2 YSYEKL. The CDR3 has 21 residues. The CDR3 nucleotides are TGCGCCAGCAGCCAAGATGCCGGGACTAGCGGGATCTCCGCGAACACCGGGGAGCTGTTTTTT. Protein product: CASSQDAGTSGISANTGELFF.

This clonotype has a count of ten or more. The chain recombines TRBV2 with TRBJ2-2, with a weak D call TRBD2 (6 bases). Germline V gives CDR1 SNHLY, CDR2 FYNNEI. Trimming took off 9 bases at V and 6 bases at J, with 14 bases between the two ends. The CDR3 spans 13 residues. The CDR3 region has the DNA TGTGCCAGTTCGGGACTCTCACCCGGGGAGCTGTTTTTT. Translating it yields CASSGLSPGELFF.

V usage is TRBV20-1 and J usage is TRBJ2-7; 13 nucleotides align to TRBD2. The CDR3 totals 15 residues. CDR1 and CDR2 (germline): DFQATT, SNEGSKA (reference sequence). V dropped 6 bases and J dropped 2; count of bases not matched to a gene: 7. As DNA, the CDR3 is TGCAGTGCCAACCCCGGGACTAGCGGGGCCTACGAGCAGTACTTC. The encoded protein is CSANPGTSGAYEQYF.

This clonotype was recorded many times. V is TRBV6-5 and J is TRBJ1-1, with D unresolved. CDR1 is MNHEY and CDR2 is SVGAGI in the germline V gene. V dropped 5 bases and J dropped 7 bases, with 11 bases sitting between them. CDR3 size: 12 residues. The CDR3 nucleotides are TGTGCCAGCAGTCCCAGCTGGTATGAAGCTTTCTTT. This codes for CASSPSWYEAFF.

In its sample, this clonotype was seen many times. V and J are TRBV28 and TRBJ2-7, with D perhaps matching TRBD1 (6 bases). The V and J ends lost 6 bases and 3 bases respectively, with 12 bases between them. The CDR3 has 13 residues. The germline gives CDR1 MDHEN, CDR2 SYDVKM. The CDR3 reads CASRAGRGYEQYF. In DNA, the CDR3 is TGTGCCAGCAGAGCAGGCAGGGGCTACGAGCAGTACTTC.

The sample holds many counts of this clonotype. The chain joins TRBV12-3 or TRBV12-4 to TRBJ2-5, with 7 bases that match TRBD2. The V and J ends lost 3 bases and 2 bases, in that order; junction bases with no gene match: 3. CDR3 length: 14 amino acids. In DNA form, the CDR3 reads TGTGCCAGCAGTTTTTCTAGCGGACAAGAGACCCAGTACTTC. Translating it yields CASSFSSGQETQYF.

This clonotype was seen at least ten times. V is TRBV6-2 or TRBV6-3 and J is TRBJ1-2; D is undetermined. There are 16 residues in the CDR3. The ends were cut back, 0 bases at V and 2 bases at J, with 13 bases in the middle. The germline gives CDR1 MNHEY, CDR2 SVGEGT. The CDR3 coding sequence is TGTGCCAGCAGTTACTCGATAGTCAGAGCAAACTATGGCTACACCTTC. It codes for CASSYSIVRANYGYTF.

This clonotype was recorded at least ten times. V usage is TRBV12-3 or TRBV12-4 and J usage is TRBJ2-5; either TRBD1 or TRBD2 may fit D (5 bases each). V lost 6 bases and J 4 bases, leaving 21 bases between the germline ends. This CDR3 region has 16 residues. The DNA for the CDR3 is TGTGCCAGCAGAGGGAGTACTAGATTGGGGCGAGAGACCCAGTACTTC. Protein product: CASRGSTRLGRETQYF.

The chain employs TRBV7-2 and TRBJ1-2, with D perhaps matching TRBD1 (5 bases). The CDR3 length is 12 residues. The V gene's germline CDR1 is SGHTA and CDR2 FQGNSA. V lost 4 bases and J 6 bases, leaving 9 bases between the germline ends. The CDR3 DNA follows: TGTGCCAGCAGCTCGACAGCCCATGGCTACACCTTC. It is translated as CASSSTAHGYTF. The variable domain in full, with the rest retrieved from reference TRBV7-2 and TRBJ1-2, is GAGVSQSPSNKVTEKGKDVELRCDPISGHTALYWYRQSLGQGLEFLIYFQGNSAPDKSGLPSDRFSAERTGGSVSTLTIQRTQQEDSAVYLCASSSTAHGYTFGSGTRLTVV.

This clonotype came up many times. The chain couples TRBV6-2 or TRBV6-3 to TRBJ2-2; weak D call: TRBD2 (6 bases). The CDR3 extends over 16 amino acids. Germline V CDR1 and CDR2: MNHEY, SVGEGT. V dropped 2 bases and J dropped 0 bases, with 10 bases sitting between them. The CDR3 sequence: CASSYRDSSNTGELFF. As DNA, the CDR3 is TGTGCCAGCAGTTACAGGGACTCTTCGAACACCGGGGAGCTGTTTTTT.

The chain carries TRBV20-1 and TRBJ2-7; D assignment may be TRBD1 or TRBD2 (6 bases each). The CDR3 covers 18 residues. V gave up 3 bases and J gave up 6 bases, with 30 bases separating them. Germline V CDR1 and CDR2: DFQATT, SNEGSKA (reference sequence). CDR3 sequence: CSASRARGHSSAVFEQYF. The CDR3 region has the DNA TGCAGTGCTAGCAGAGCCAGGGGTCATTCTAGCGCAGTCTTCGAGCAGTACTTC.

The chain is built from TRBV18 and TRBJ2-7, with TRBD1 matching over 7 bases. The germline V gene has CDR1 KGHSH and CDR2 LQKENI. Unmatched junction bases numbered 9, after V lost 1 base and J lost 3 bases. The CDR3 runs 16 residues. CDR3 nucleotide sequence: TGTGCCAGCTCACCACTCTCCGGGGACAGCAACTACGAGCAGTACTTC. It encodes CASSPLSGDSNYEQYF.

Ten or more counts support this clonotype. This rearrangement joins TRBV27 to TRBJ2-7; 7 bases match TRBD1. There are 13 residues in the CDR3. Germline V gives CDR1 MNHEY, CDR2 SMNVEV (reference sequence). Trimming cost V 1 base and J 6 bases; bases outside gene matches: 3. CDR3 protein: CASSLLGQTEQYF. In DNA form, the CDR3 reads TGTGCCAGCAGTTTATTGGGACAGACCGAGCAGTACTTC.

This clonotype has just a few counts. The chain links TRBV6-5 to TRBJ2-5; 8 bases map to TRBD2. The CDR3 is 16 amino acids. Trimming took 4 bases from V and 1 from J; bases not matched to a gene: 8. Germline V CDR1 and CDR2: MNHEY, SVGAGI. CDR3 bases: TGTGCCAGCAGTTGCGGGCGGGAGGTGGCCCAAGAGACCCAGTACTTC. This gives the protein CASSCGREVAQETQYF.